What follows describes a single T cell receptor (beta chain). Antigen specificity is unknown. Method: immunoSEQ multiplex PCR; TCRdb's copy keeps in-frame clones and lacks some. The table has around 980,000 clones, roughly 74% seen once. The data were taken from a study of shared clonotypes between healthy human individuals. Across the whole study: A couple of women and three men aged 18 to 49 made up the donors.

Study-wide points: Sharing across four donors was highest in naive CD4 (around 5%) and lowest in memory CD8 (0.4%).

The CDR3 has 14 residues. The V end lost 8 bases, the J end lost 7 bases, and 18 bases lay between the germline ends. Germline V gene sequence: CDR1 SGHNT, CDR2 YYREEE (reference sequence). The sequence derives from a man younger than 30 in good health. Some clones in this sample may be carry-over from other donors' samples. Sequenced: memory CD4+ T cells from PBMCs. Subset described: CD45RA-negative fraction. This chain uses TRBV5-4 with TRBJ1-4; no definite D call. This chain's CDR3 is CARRSLRAPEKLFF. The CDR3 DNA reads TGTGCCAGACGGAGCTTACGGGCGCCTGAAAAACTGTTTTTT. The variable domain in full, with the rest retrieved from reference TRBV5-4 and TRBJ1-4, is ETGVTQSPTHLIKTRGQQVTLRCSSQSGHNTVSWYQQALGQGPQFIFQYYREEENGRGNFPPRFSGLQFPNYSSELNVNALELDDSALYLCARRSLRAPEKLFFGSGTQLSVL.